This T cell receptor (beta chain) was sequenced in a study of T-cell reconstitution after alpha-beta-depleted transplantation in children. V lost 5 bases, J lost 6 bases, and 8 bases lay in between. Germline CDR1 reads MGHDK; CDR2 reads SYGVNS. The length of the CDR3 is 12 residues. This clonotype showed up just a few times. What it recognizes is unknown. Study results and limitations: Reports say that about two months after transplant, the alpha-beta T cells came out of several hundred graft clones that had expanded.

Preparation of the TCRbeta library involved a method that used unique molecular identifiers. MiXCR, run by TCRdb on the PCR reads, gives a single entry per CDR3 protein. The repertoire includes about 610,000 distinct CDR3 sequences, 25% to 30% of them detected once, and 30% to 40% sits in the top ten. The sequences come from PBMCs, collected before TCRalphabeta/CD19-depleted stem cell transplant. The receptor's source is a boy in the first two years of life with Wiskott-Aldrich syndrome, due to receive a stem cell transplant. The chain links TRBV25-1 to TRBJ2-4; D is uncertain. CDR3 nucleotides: TGTGCCAGCAGTCCCTCGGGAAACATTCAGTACTTC. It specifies CASSPSGNIQYF.